Listed below are T cell receptor beta chains from one sample, sequenced in a study of CD8 T cells in ankylosing spondylitis. TCRdb redid the calling of the 5' RACE reads with MiXCR, one entry per CDR3 protein. The sample consists of more than 650,000 distinct CDR3 sequences, roughly 10% of them appearing once. Material: blood, either unsorted or a sorted T cell fraction (not recorded which). The receptors come from a male donor with ankylosing spondylitis. The CDR3 runs from the conserved cysteine through the conserved F or W. Fields, in order: J gene, V gene, CDR3 protein.

j_gene: TRBJ2-7
v_gene: TRBV7-2
CDR3aa: CASSIRDRGQYGQYF

j_gene: TRBJ2-1
v_gene: TRBV4-2
CDR3aa: CASSLGGQDTYNEQFF

j_gene: TRBJ2-6
v_gene: TRBV5-1
CDR3aa: CASLGSLAGANVLTF

j_gene: TRBJ2-3
v_gene: TRBV20-1
CDR3aa: CSASYGTGIATDTQYF

j_gene: TRBJ2-7
v_gene: TRBV6-1
CDR3aa: CASSPDRGRSYEQYF

j_gene: TRBJ2-1
v_gene: TRBV7-2
CDR3aa: CASSLGGGRAPSEQFF

j_gene: TRBJ1-3
v_gene: TRBV29-1
CDR3aa: CSVEMSSGNTIYF

j_gene: TRBJ2-1
v_gene: TRBV20-1
CDR3aa: CSASNSGNYNEQFF

j_gene: TRBJ1-4
v_gene: TRBV5-1
CDR3aa: CASSLMGREKLFF

j_gene: TRBJ1-2
v_gene: TRBV20-1
CDR3aa: CSASEGVFNYGYTF

j_gene: TRBJ1-6
v_gene: TRBV5-1
CDR3aa: CASSLARAAFESPLHF

j_gene: TRBJ2-5
v_gene: TRBV7-2
CDR3aa: CASSQQMQVTGETQYF

j_gene: TRBJ2-5
v_gene: TRBV5-1
CDR3aa: CASSLAGQLVETQYF

j_gene: TRBJ2-3
v_gene: TRBV30
CDR3aa: CAWSGQGAGDTQYF

j_gene: TRBJ2-7
v_gene: TRBV7-9
CDR3aa: CASSSTGLGEQYF

j_gene: TRBJ1-1
v_gene: TRBV20-1
CDR3aa: CSAMRVSNTEAFF

j_gene: TRBJ2-5
v_gene: TRBV10-1
CDR3aa: CASTRGTGETQYF

j_gene: TRBJ2-1
v_gene: TRBV20-1
CDR3aa: CSVLEGGPYNEQFF

j_gene: TRBJ1-4
v_gene: TRBV15
CDR3aa: CATSWGQGSTEKLFF

j_gene: TRBJ2-1
v_gene: TRBV29-1
CDR3aa: CSVPITRDEQFF

j_gene: TRBJ2-5
v_gene: TRBV4-2
CDR3aa: CASSEQGGGETQYF

j_gene: TRBJ1-2
v_gene: TRBV4-3
CDR3aa: CASSQVRGSTNYGYTF

j_gene: TRBJ1-2
v_gene: TRBV20-1
CDR3aa: CSARGGKTYGYTF

j_gene: TRBJ1-2
v_gene: TRBV5-6
CDR3aa: CASNRGGYGYTF

j_gene: TRBJ1-5
v_gene: TRBV5-5
CDR3aa: CASSLGRDPYSNQPQHF

j_gene: TRBJ2-7
v_gene: TRBV5-1
CDR3aa: CASSFGDTLRPYEQYF

j_gene: TRBJ2-2
v_gene: TRBV4-2
CDR3aa: CASTEREGRITGELFF

j_gene: TRBJ1-5
v_gene: TRBV18
CDR3aa: CASSPSGPASNQPQHF

j_gene: TRBJ1-3
v_gene: TRBV20-1
CDR3aa: CSARTGGSFSGNTIYF

j_gene: TRBJ2-7
v_gene: TRBV6-5
CDR3aa: CASSYSSLAGNYEQYF

j_gene: TRBJ1-5
v_gene: TRBV20-1
CDR3aa: CSARTPGQGDNQPQHF

j_gene: TRBJ1-2
v_gene: TRBV28
CDR3aa: CASSLTEPGSYGYTF

j_gene: TRBJ2-2
v_gene: TRBV7-8
CDR3aa: CASSLVRPGGGDTGELFF

j_gene: TRBJ2-5
v_gene: TRBV2
CDR3aa: CASSAATGKQETQYF

j_gene: TRBJ2-3
v_gene: TRBV6-1
CDR3aa: CASSVADSTDTQYF

j_gene: TRBJ2-3
v_gene: TRBV6-1
CDR3aa: CASSEAWDTQYF

j_gene: TRBJ2-7
v_gene: TRBV12-3/TRBV12-4
CDR3aa: CASSPGQGNEQYF

j_gene: TRBJ1-1
v_gene: TRBV20-1
CDR3aa: CSAAGGLWNTEAFF

j_gene: TRBJ2-2
v_gene: TRBV7-2
CDR3aa: CASSRAGGFDSGELFF

j_gene: TRBJ2-7
v_gene: TRBV7-2
CDR3aa: CASSLAPGSYEQYF

j_gene: TRBJ1-1
v_gene: TRBV7-6
CDR3aa: CASSRRINQGDTEAFF

j_gene: TRBJ1-2
v_gene: TRBV28
CDR3aa: CATTYLGFYGYTF